This passage covers 23 T cell receptor beta chains from one sample sequenced in a study of PD-1 blockade in classical Hodgkin lymphoma. This table comes from immunoSEQ multiplex PCR, and its TCRdb copy is limited to in-frame clones, with some not included. Among more than 70,000 clones listed, nearly 95% were seen once. Brentuximab vedotin exposure varied, and every patient relapsed after autologous stem cell transplantation. The sample was peripheral blood mononuclear cells (PBMCs), taken before the second cycle of nivolumab. The receptors come from a human donor with classical Hodgkin lymphoma.

This chain connects TRBV15 to TRBJ1-3; unclear D gene. This CDR3 region has 17 residues. The V end lost 3 bases, the J end lost 0 bases, and 15 bases lay between the germline ends. Germline assignment: CDR1 LNHNV and CDR2 YYDKDF (reference sequence). The CDR3 sequence is CATSSRGKSLSGNTIYF. The CDR3 bases are TGTGCCACCAGCAGCCGCGGGAAGTCACTCTCTGGAAACACCATATATTTT. The whole variable domain, filled in from reference TRBV15 and TRBJ1-3, reads DAMVIQNPRYQVTQFGKPVTLSCSQTLNHNVMYWYQQKSSQAPKLLFHYYDKDFNNEADTPDNFQSRRPNTSFCFLDIRSPGLGDTAMYLCATSSRGKSLSGNTIYFGEGSWLTVV.

The chain combines TRBV4-1 with TRBJ2-2; D perhaps matches TRBD1 (5 bases). V was clipped by 0 bases and J by 1 base, with 9 bases between them. Germline V gene data show CDR1 as MGHRA and CDR2 as YSYEKL. The CDR3 is 16 amino acids. The CDR3 bases are TGCGCCAGCAGCCAAGAGGTTGGACAGAACACCGGGGAGCTGTTTTTT. Translated, it gives CASSQEVGQNTGELFF.

This clone was observed a handful of times. The J gene is TRBJ1-4, the V gene TRBV6-6, with D maybe TRBD1 (6 bases). This CDR3 spans 12 amino acids. Germline V gene lookup returns CDR1 MNHNY and CDR2 SVGAGI (reference sequence). V lost 7 bases to trimming and J lost 8 bases, with 11 bases between them. Here the CDR3 reads CASISGAEKLFF. The CDR3 DNA is TGTGCCAGCATTTCGGGGGCGGAAAAACTGTTTTTT.

This rearrangement joins TRBV4-1 to TRBJ2-5, with no clear D. The CDR3 has 16 residues. The ends were cut back, 1 base at V and 5 bases at J, with 17 bases in the middle. CDR1 MGHRA and CDR2 YSYEKL come from the germline V gene. In DNA form, the CDR3 reads TGCGCCAGCAGCCAAGTAGGTGGGCCCGGACCCGAGACCCAGTACTTC. Encoded protein: CASSQVGGPGPETQYF.

The rearrangement joins TRBV6-5 to TRBJ1-1; no definite D call. Germline CDR1 reads MNHEY; CDR2 reads SVGAGI. This CDR3 region has 14 residues. V was trimmed by 8 bases and J by 0 bases, leaving 13 bases between them. The CDR3 DNA is TGTGCCAGCTTTCGTCGGACGGTGAACACTGAAGCTTTCTTT. Its protein product is CASFRRTVNTEAFF.

The chain couples TRBV30 to TRBJ2-5, with a possible D match to TRBD2 (6 bases). The CDR3 loop spans 13 amino acids. CDR1 and CDR2 from the germline V gene are GTSNPN and SVGIG (reference sequence). The V end lost 4 bases, the J end lost 5 bases, and 14 bases lay between the germline ends. The CDR3 DNA reads as TGTGCCTGGATGCGGGGCCAAGGGGAGACCCAGTACTTC. It translates to CAWMRGQGETQYF.

The genes are TRBV19 and TRBJ1-3; no clear D. CDR3 length: 11 residues. The V gene lost 7 bases and the J gene lost 8 bases, with 9 bases spanning the gap. Germline values: CDR1 LNHDA, CDR2 SQIVND (reference sequence). CDR3 amino acids: CASMTKDTIYF. DNA for the CDR3: TGTGCCAGTATGACCAAGGACACCATATATTTT.

The rearrangement joins TRBV30 to TRBJ2-3, with 10 bases matching TRBD2. Germline values: CDR1 GTSNPN, CDR2 SVGIG (reference sequence). After removal of 3 bases from V and 1 base from J, the junction contained 4 bases not matched to a gene. This CDR3 region has 15 residues. CDR3 region: CAWSPGTSGTDTQYF. Here the CDR3 DNA reads TGTGCCTGGAGCCCCGGGACTAGCGGCACAGATACGCAGTATTTT.

V and J are TRBV5-6 and TRBJ2-2; unclear D gene. The CDR3 totals 11 residues. V shed 2 bases and J shed 7 bases, with 3 bases lying between them. The V gene's germline CDR1 is SGHDT and CDR2 YYEEEE. CDR3 loop: CASSLSGELFF. CDR3 DNA sequence: TGTGCCAGCAGCTTAAGCGGGGAGCTGTTTTTT.

This sequence joins TRBV28 and TRBJ1-5; D is unresolved. From germline, CDR1 is MDHEN and CDR2 SYDVKM. V gave up 0 bases and J gave up 3 bases, with 6 bases separating them. The CDR3 consists of 14 residues. Written as DNA, the CDR3 is TGTGCCAGCAGTTTATGGGGAGACAATCAGCCCCAGCATTTT. Translation: CASSLWGDNQPQHF.

The genes are TRBV5-1 and TRBJ1-2; TRBD1 agrees at 8 bases. The CDR3 length is 14 residues. The V gene's germline CDR1 is SGHRS and CDR2 YFSETQ. V was clipped by 0 bases and J by 4 bases; unmatched bases: 2. This CDR3 is CASSLDRGVYGYTF. CDR3 nucleotides: TGCGCCAGCAGCTTGGACAGGGGGGTCTATGGCTACACCTTC.

The V gene is TRBV10-1, the J gene TRBJ2-2; 7 nucleotides match TRBD1. The ends lost 8 bases at V and 6 bases at J; junction bases unmatched: 15. Germline V gene sequence: CDR1 WNHNN, CDR2 SYGVQD (reference sequence). This CDR3 has 16 residues. The CDR3: CASGLSGTVKAGELFF. CDR3 DNA: TGCGCCAGCGGACTCTCCGGGACAGTTAAGGCCGGGGAGCTGTTTTTT.

V usage is TRBV27 and J usage is TRBJ2-1; perhaps TRBD2 as D (7 bases). CDR3 length equals 14 residues. Trimming removed 5 bases at V and 15 bases at J, with 23 bases between. Germline V CDR1 and CDR2: MNHEY, SMNVEV (reference sequence). CDR3 loop: CASSPGQLRGDWFF. CDR3 DNA sequence: TGTGCCAGCAGTCCCGGACAGTTACGGGGGGATTGGTTCTTC.

This clone was counted once. The rearrangement joins TRBV2 to TRBJ2-2; 7 nucleotides line up with TRBD2. Trimming cost V 6 bases and J 6 bases; bases outside gene matches: 4. CDR3 length: 13 amino acids. Germline loops: CDR1 SNHLY, CDR2 FYNNEI. The CDR3 protein is CASSYGLAGELFF. Written as DNA, the CDR3 is TGTGCCAGCAGCTATGGACTAGCCGGGGAGCTGTTTTTT.

The rearrangement joins TRBV5-1 to TRBJ2-7; D gene uncertain. The germline CDR1 and CDR2 sequences are SGHRS and YFSETQ. The CDR3 has 12 residues. Trimming left V 0 bases short and J 3 bases short, with 4 bases between. CDR3 protein: CASSLGYYEQYF. The CDR3 DNA is TGCGCCAGCAGCTTGGGGTACTACGAGCAGTACTTC.

Of note for this clone: At one of its ends the junction is not consistent with the germline gene, which may arise from a read error. The rearrangement joins TRBV7-7 to TRBJ2-3, with D perhaps TRBD1 (5 bases). In germline, CDR1 is SSHAT, CDR2 FNYEAQ (reference sequence). This CDR3 has 17 residues. CDR3 in amino acids: CASSLRPSFSRADTQYF. The CDR3 DNA is TGTGCTAGCAGCTTACGACCGAGCTTTAGCAGGGCAGATACGCAGTATTTT.

The chain links TRBV6-5 to TRBJ2-3; D unclear. The CDR3 spans 13 residues. Trimming pared 7 bases from V and 2 bases from J, leaving 10 bases between. Germline V gene data show CDR1 as MNHEY and CDR2 as SVGAGI. In DNA, the CDR3 is TGTGCCAGCAAGTTTGCCCCCACAGATACGCAGTATTTT. Translated: CASKFAPTDTQYF.

The genes are TRBV10-2 and TRBJ2-7; D is undetermined. The CDR3 contains 12 residues. CDR1 WSHSY and CDR2 SAAADI come from the germline V gene. The V and J ends lost 0 bases and 4 bases respectively, with 4 bases between them. CDR3 sequence reads: CASSESGYEQYF. CDR3 DNA sequence: TGCGCCAGCAGTGAGTCCGGTTACGAGCAGTACTTC.

The rearrangement joins TRBV29-1 to TRBJ2-1; no firm D call. Germline CDR1 is SQVTM and CDR2 is ANQGSEA. V lost 4 bases and J lost 7, with 8 bases in between. This CDR3 has 11 residues. The CDR3 DNA is TGCAGCGTTGCACAAGTTAATGAGCAGTTCTTC. Protein sequence: CSVAQVNEQFF.

This rearrangement joins TRBV4-1 to TRBJ2-3, with D perhaps TRBD2 (6 bases). The V and J ends lost 0 bases and 0 bases respectively, with 10 bases between them. The CDR3 is 16 amino acids. Germline-derived CDR1 and CDR2 are MGHRA and YSYEKL. This CDR3 is CASSQESGLSTDTQYF. For the CDR3, the DNA is TGCGCCAGCAGCCAAGAGAGCGGGCTAAGCACAGATACGCAGTATTTT.

The chain combines TRBV21-1 with TRBJ2-1. TRBV21-1 is given as a pseudogene. This CDR3 has 15 residues. This chain's CDR3 is CASRLGWGRHNEQFF. The DNA for the CDR3 is TGTGCCAGTCGCCTCGGGTGGGGGAGACACAATGAGCAGTTCTTC.

V usage is TRBV27 and J usage is TRBJ2-5; 7 bases are a match to TRBD1. There are 15 residues in the CDR3. The ends lost 2 bases at V and 2 bases at J; junction bases unmatched: 5. CDR1 is MNHEY and CDR2 is SMNVEV in the germline V gene (reference sequence). CDR3 nucleotides: TGTGCCAGCAGTTTAAGGACAGGCAAGCAAGAGACCCAGTACTTC. Translated, it gives CASSLRTGKQETQYF.

The J gene is TRBJ2-1, the V gene TRBV6-5; D ambiguous. V lost 1 base to trimming and J lost 5 bases, with 15 bases between them. The CDR3 runs 16 residues. Germline V gene lookup returns CDR1 MNHEY and CDR2 SVGAGI. CDR3 region: CASSYLSRRQHNEQFF. DNA of the CDR3: TGTGCCAGCAGTTACTTATCTCGACGGCAGCACAATGAGCAGTTCTTC.